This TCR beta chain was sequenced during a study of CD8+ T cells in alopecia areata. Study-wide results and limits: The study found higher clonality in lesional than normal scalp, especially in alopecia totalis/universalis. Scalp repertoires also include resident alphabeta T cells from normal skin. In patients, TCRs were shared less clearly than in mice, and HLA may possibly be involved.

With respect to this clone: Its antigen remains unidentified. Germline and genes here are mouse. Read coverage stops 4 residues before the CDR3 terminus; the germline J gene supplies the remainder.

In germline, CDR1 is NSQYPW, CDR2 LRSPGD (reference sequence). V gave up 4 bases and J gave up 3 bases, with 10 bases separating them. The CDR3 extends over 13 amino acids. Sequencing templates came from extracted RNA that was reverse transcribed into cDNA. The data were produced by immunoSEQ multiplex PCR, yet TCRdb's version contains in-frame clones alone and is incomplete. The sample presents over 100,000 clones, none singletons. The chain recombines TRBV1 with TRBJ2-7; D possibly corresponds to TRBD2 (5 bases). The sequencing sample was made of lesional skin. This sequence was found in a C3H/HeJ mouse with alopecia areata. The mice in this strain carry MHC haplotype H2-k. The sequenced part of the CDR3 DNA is TGCACCTGCAGTGGAGGACTTTACTAT. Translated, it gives CTCSGGLYY. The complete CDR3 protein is CTCSGGLYYEQYF.